The 11 T cell receptor beta chains reported below all come from one sample, sequenced in a study of T-cell reconstitution after alpha-beta-depleted transplantation in children. This sample's TCRbeta library carried unique molecular identifier barcodes. TCRdb recomputed calls from the PCR reads with MiXCR, one row per CDR3 protein. The data hold hundreds of thousands of distinct CDR3 sequences, with over 25% observed a single time. Source: PBMCs from the stem cell graft donor, taken from the stem cell graft. These receptors came from a human donor who donated a stem cell graft to a child with aplastic anemia.

This clonotype was found a few times. The CDR3 DNA sequence: TGTGCCAGCAGCGGGAGGGCCTACAATGAGCAGTTCTTC. It codes for CASSGRAYNEQFF. The rearrangement uses TRBV6-5 and TRBJ2-1, with TRBD2 matching over 8 bases. In germline, CDR1 is MNHEY, CDR2 SVGAGI. V dropped 6 bases and J dropped 2; count of bases not matched to a gene: 0. The length of the CDR3 is 13 residues.

The rearrangement links TRBV29-1 to TRBJ2-3, with 7 positions matching TRBD2. The CDR3 is 15 residues long. CDR1 and CDR2 from the germline V gene are SQVTM and ANQGSEA. V was clipped by 0 bases and J by 7 bases; unmatched bases: 10. In nucleotides, the CDR3 is TGCAGCGTTGAAGAAGCGGGGTCGGGCCCTTATACGCAGTATTTT. This sequence encodes CSVEEAGSGPYTQYF.

The rearrangement joins TRBV25-1 to TRBJ1-4; weak D call: TRBD1 (5 bases). CDR3 size: 15 residues. The V gene's germline CDR1 is MGHDK and CDR2 SYGVNS. V lost 2 bases and J lost 7, with 14 bases in between. The CDR3 region is CASSETVTGFEKLFF. As DNA, the CDR3 is TGTGCCAGCAGTGAAACCGTTACAGGATTTGAAAAACTGTTTTTT. The full variable domain, with the rest looked up from reference TRBV25-1 and TRBJ1-4, is EADIYQTPRYLVIGTGKKITLECSQTMGHDKMYWYQQDPGMELHLIHYSYGVNSTEKGDLSSESTVSRIRTEHFPLTLESARPSHTSQYLCASSETVTGFEKLFFGSGTQLSVL.

This clonotype appeared a few times. The V gene is TRBV12-3 or TRBV12-4, the J gene TRBJ1-1, with a tentative D call TRBD1 (6 bases). Trimming removed 6 bases from V and 7 bases from J, with 15 bases in between. CDR3 length: 13 residues. The CDR3 region is CASSRGGVGEAFF. The DNA of the CDR3 is TGTGCCAGCAGCAGGGGAGGGGTGGGTGAAGCTTTCTTT.

This clonotype was recorded a few times. This chain links TRBV6-5 with TRBJ1-3; D is possibly TRBD1 (5 bases). The CDR3 consists of 13 residues. CDR1 MNHEY and CDR2 SVGAGI come from the germline V gene. Trimming left V 6 bases short and J 8 bases short, with 14 bases between. The CDR3 DNA sequence: TGTGCCAGCAGCGGGACCCGGCTCGACACCATATATTTT. Its translation is CASSGTRLDTIYF.

The V and J genes are TRBV6-1 and TRBJ2-7; 7 bases are a match to TRBD2. The V gene end was trimmed by 6 bases and the J gene end by 7 bases; junction bases not matched to a gene: 18. The CDR3 covers 16 residues. Germline loops: CDR1 MNHNS, CDR2 SASEGT. The CDR3 region has the DNA TGTGCCAGCAGCCGGAGGTCAAGCGGGATATCAAAAGAGCAGTACTTC. Its translation: CASSRRSSGISKEQYF.

The chain is built from TRBV12-3 or TRBV12-4 and TRBJ2-1; D possibly corresponds to TRBD2 (6 bases). This CDR3 comprises 14 residues. V lost 5 bases, J lost 9 bases, and 17 bases lay in between. The chain's CDR3 is CASSPRWRAIEQFF. The CDR3 nucleotides are TGTGCCAGCAGTCCCAGGTGGAGGGCTATTGAGCAGTTCTTC.

V is TRBV19 and J is TRBJ2-1; 12 bases agree with TRBD2. The CDR3 spans 16 residues. CDR1 LNHDA and CDR2 SQIVND come from the germline V gene (reference sequence). Trimming removed 0 bases from V and 6 bases from J; junction bases left unmatched: 3. CDR3 region: CASSIDGTSGFNEQFF. The CDR3, as DNA: TGTGCCAGTAGTATAGACGGGACTAGCGGGTTCAATGAGCAGTTCTTC. The full variable domain, with the rest looked up from reference TRBV19 and TRBJ2-1, is DGGITQSPKYLFRKEGQNVTLSCEQNLNHDAMYWYRQDPGQGLRLIYYSQIVNDFQKGDIAEGYSVSREKKESFPLTVTSAQKNPTAFYLCASSIDGTSGFNEQFFGPGTRLTVL.

The J gene is TRBJ2-1, the V gene TRBV14, with TRBD1 as a possible D gene (5 bases). Germline CDR1 SGHDN, CDR2 FVKESK. This CDR3 region has 17 residues. Trimming left V 0 bases short and J 3 bases short, with 15 bases between. DNA of the CDR3: TGTGCCAGCAGCCAAGAAATCATCGCAGGGTTCTACAATGAGCAGTTCTTC. Translation gives CASSQEIIAGFYNEQFF.

V usage is TRBV6-1 and J usage is TRBJ2-1; possibly TRBD2 for D (5 bases). V was cut by 6 bases and J by 10 bases, with 22 bases left in between. Germline V gene lookup returns CDR1 MNHNS and CDR2 SASEGT. The CDR3 runs 15 residues. Here the CDR3 DNA reads TGTGCCAGCAGCGCACTAGTAGTAGCGATGCGGGAGCAGTTCTTC. Residues: CASSALVVAMREQFF.

This clonotype came up once. This chain uses TRBV29-1 with TRBJ2-7; no reliable D call. The ends were cut back, 4 bases at V and 2 bases at J, with 15 bases in the middle. Germline loops: CDR1 SQVTM, CDR2 ANQGSEA. The CDR3 extends over 14 amino acids. The CDR3 sequence is CSVGVMGNTYEQYF. The CDR3 DNA follows: TGCAGCGTTGGTGTTATGGGGAATACCTACGAGCAGTACTTC.